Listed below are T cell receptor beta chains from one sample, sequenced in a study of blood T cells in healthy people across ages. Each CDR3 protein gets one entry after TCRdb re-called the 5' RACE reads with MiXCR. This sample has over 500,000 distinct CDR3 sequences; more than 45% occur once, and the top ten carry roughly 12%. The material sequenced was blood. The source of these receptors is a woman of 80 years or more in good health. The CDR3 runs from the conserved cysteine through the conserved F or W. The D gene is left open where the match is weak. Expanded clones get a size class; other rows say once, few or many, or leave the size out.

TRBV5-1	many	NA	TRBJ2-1	CASSTADRAYNEQFF	TGCGCCAGCAGCACCGCGGACAGAGCCTACAATGAGCAGTTCTTC
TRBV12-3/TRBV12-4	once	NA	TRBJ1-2	CASSFYEFDGRYGYTF	TGTGCCAGCAGTTTTTACGAATTTGACGGACGCTATGGCTACACCTTC
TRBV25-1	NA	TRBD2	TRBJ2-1	CASSEFGGGAQEQFF	TGTGCCAGCAGTGAATTCGGCGGGGGGGCCCAGGAGCAGTTCTTC
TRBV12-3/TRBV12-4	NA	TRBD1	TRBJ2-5	CASSTDADRGLETQYF	TGTGCCAGCAGTACAGACGCGGACAGGGGGCTTGAGACCCAGTACTTC
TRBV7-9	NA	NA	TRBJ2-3	CASRQRADTQYF	TGTGCCAGCCGCCAACGGGCAGATACGCAGTATTTT
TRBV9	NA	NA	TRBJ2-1	CASSPLQNEQFF	TGTGCCAGCAGCCCCCTCCAGAATGAGCAGTTCTTC
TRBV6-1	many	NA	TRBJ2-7	CASSEGPFNYEQYF	TGTGCCAGCAGTGAGGGCCCCTTTAACTACGAGCAGTACTTC
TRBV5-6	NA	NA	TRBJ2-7	CASSSLGDYEQYF	TGTGCCAGCAGCTCGCTTGGGGACTACGAGCAGTACTTC
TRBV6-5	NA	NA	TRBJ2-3	CASSGGKDTQYF	TGTGCCAGCAGTGGGGGCAAAGATACGCAGTATTTT
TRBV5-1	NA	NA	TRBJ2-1	CASSGPLDSMGPFF	TGCGCCAGCAGCGGACCACTCGACAGTATGGGGCCGTTCTTC
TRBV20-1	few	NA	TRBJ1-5	CSAPPGGGNQPQHF	TGCAGTGCTCCACCCGGGGGTGGCAATCAGCCCCAGCATTTT
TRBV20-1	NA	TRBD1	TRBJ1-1	CSASPPGTGDTEAFF	TGCAGTGCTAGCCCCCCTGGGACAGGGGACACTGAAGCTTTCTTT
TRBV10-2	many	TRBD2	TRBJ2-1	CASSELGASGSSYNEQFF	TGCGCCAGCAGTGAGCTTGGGGCTAGCGGTAGCTCCTACAATGAGCAGTTCTTC
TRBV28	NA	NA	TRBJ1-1	CASRVEQRAFF	TGTGCCAGCAGAGTAGAGCAGAGGGCTTTCTTT
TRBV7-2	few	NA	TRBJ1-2	CASSLDWGGSNYGYTF	TGTGCCAGCAGCTTAGATTGGGGGGGCTCGAACTATGGCTACACCTTC